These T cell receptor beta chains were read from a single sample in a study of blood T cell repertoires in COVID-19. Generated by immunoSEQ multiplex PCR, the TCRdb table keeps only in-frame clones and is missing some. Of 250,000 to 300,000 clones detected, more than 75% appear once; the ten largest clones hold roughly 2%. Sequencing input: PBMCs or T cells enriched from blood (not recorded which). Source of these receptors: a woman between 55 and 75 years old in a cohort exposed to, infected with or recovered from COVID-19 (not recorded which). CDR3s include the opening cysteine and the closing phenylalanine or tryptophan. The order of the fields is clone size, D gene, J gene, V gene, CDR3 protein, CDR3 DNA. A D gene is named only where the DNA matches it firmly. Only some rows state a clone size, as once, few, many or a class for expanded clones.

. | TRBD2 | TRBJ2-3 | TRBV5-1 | CASSSQLAGGPDTQYF | TGCGCCAGCAGCTCCCAACTAGCGGGAGGGCCGGATACGCAGTATTTT
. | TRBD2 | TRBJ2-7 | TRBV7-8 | CASSLGLAGTYEQYF | TGTGCCAGCAGCTTAGGGCTAGCGGGGACTTACGAGCAGTACTTC
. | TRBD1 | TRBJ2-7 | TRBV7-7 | CASSLQDRGYEQYF | TGTGCTAGCAGCTTGCAGGACAGGGGGTACGAGCAGTACTTC
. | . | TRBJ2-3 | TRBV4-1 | CASSQSSLPSLSTDTQYF | TGCGCCAGCAGCCAATCCTCCCTCCCTAGTCTAAGCACAGATACGCAGTATTTT
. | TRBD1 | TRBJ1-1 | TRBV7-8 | CASSLSDRGRSRGGNTEAFF | TGTGCCAGCAGCTTATCGGACAGGGGAAGATCGCGGGGAGGGAACACTGAAGCTTTCTTT
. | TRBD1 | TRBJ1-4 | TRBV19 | CASSRALQGAKEKLFF | TGTGCCAGTAGTAGAGCCCTACAGGGGGCGAAAGAAAAACTGTTTTTT
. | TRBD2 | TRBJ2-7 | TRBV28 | CASSLQAGGYEQYF | TGTGCCAGCAGTTTACAGGCGGGAGGCTACGAGCAGTACTTC
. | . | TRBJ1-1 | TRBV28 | CASSLRQTEAFF | TGTGCCAGCAGTTTGAGACAGACTGAAGCTTTCTTT
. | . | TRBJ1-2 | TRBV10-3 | CAISESVSGYGYTF | TGTGCCATCAGTGAGTCGGTCAGCGGGTATGGCTACACCTTC
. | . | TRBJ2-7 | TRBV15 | CATSRIPGDEQYF | TGTGCCACCAGCAGGATCCCGGGGGACGAGCAGTACTTC
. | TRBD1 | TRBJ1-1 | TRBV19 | CASSTGTGRTEAFF | TGTGCCAGTAGTACCGGGACAGGGAGAACTGAAGCTTTCTTT
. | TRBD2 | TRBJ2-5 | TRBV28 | CASSGGGETQYF | TGTGCCAGCTCTGGGGGGGGAGAGACCCAGTACTTC
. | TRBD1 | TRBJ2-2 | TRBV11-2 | CASSLAGQGSTGELFF | TGTGCCAGCAGCTTAGCGGGACAGGGTTCGACCGGGGAGCTGTTTTTT
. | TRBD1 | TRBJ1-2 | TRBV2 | CASSVQGTGYGYTF | TGTGCCAGCAGTGTACAGGGGACGGGCTATGGCTACACCTTC
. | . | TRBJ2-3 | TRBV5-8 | CASSLRGGSDTQYF | TGTGCCAGCAGCTTGAGAGGGGGATCAGATACGCAGTATTTT
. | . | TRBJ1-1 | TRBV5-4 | CASSPSQGRNTEAFF | TGTGCCAGCAGCCCTTCACAGGGAAGGAACACTGAAGCTTTCTTT
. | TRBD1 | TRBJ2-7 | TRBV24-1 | CATSGQGPYEQYF | TGTGCCACCAGTGGACAGGGACCCTACGAGCAGTACTTC
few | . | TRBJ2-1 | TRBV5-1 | CASRRGEGLNEQFF | TGCGCCAGCAGAAGGGGGGAGGGCCTAAATGAGCAGTTCTTC
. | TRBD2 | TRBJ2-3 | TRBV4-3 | CASSQGGTTTQYF | TGCGCCAGCAGCCAAGGAGGGACTACGACGCAGTATTTT
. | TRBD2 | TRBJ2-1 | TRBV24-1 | CATSDLVVAGGNEQFF | TGTGCCACCAGTGATTTGGTGGTAGCGGGAGGCAATGAGCAGTTCTTC
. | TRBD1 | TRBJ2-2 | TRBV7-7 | CASSLRGGQGAFRGTGELFF | TGTGCTAGCAGCCTAAGGGGCGGACAGGGGGCCTTCCGAGGCACCGGGGAGCTGTTTTTT
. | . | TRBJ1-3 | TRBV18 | CASSPPDGARNTIYF | TGTGCCAGCTCACCACCTGACGGAGCAAGAAACACCATATATTTT
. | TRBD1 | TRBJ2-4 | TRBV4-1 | CASSQDRVLNF | TGCGCCAGCAGCCAGGACAGGGTTCTGAACTTC
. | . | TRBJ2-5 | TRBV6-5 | CASRTGRETQYF | TGTGCCAGCAGGACAGGGAGGGAGACCCAGTACTTC
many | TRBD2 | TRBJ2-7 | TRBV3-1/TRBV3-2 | CASSLSSGGSYEQYF | TGTGCCAGCAGCCTCTCTAGCGGGGGCTCCTACGAGCAGTACTTC
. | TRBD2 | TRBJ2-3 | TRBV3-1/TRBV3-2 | CASSQEYAGVLDTQYF | TGTGCCAGCAGCCAAGAGTATGCGGGAGTATTAGATACGCAGTATTTT
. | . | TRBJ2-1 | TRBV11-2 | CASSLGSQFGNEQFF | TGTGCCAGCAGCTTAGGGAGTCAGTTCGGGAATGAGCAGTTCTTC